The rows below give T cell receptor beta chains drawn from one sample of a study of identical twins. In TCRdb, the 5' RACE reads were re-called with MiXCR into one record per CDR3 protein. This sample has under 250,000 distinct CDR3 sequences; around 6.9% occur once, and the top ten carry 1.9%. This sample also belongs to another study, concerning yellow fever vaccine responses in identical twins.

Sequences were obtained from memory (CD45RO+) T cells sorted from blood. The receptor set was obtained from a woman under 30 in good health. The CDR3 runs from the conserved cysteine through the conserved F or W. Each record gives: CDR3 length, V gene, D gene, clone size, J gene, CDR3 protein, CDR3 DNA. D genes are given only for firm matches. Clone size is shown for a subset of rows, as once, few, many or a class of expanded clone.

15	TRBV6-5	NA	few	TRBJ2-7	CASSYALTSLSEQYF	TGTGCCAGCAGTTACGCCTTGACTAGTTTAAGCGAGCAGTACTTC
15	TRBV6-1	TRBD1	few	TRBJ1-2	CASSDLQGKGYGYTF	TGTGCCAGCAGCGATCTACAGGGGAAAGGCTATGGCTACACCTTC
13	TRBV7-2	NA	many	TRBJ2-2	CASSIRGTGELFF	TGTGCCAGCAGCATAAGGGGCACCGGGGAGCTGTTTTTT
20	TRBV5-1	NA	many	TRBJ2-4	CASSIRPPDAASVDKNIQYF	TGCGCCAGCAGCATTCGTCCGCCGGACGCTGCCTCAGTGGACAAAAACATTCAGTACTTC
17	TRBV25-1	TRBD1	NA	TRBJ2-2	CASSEDGTGVRAGELFF	TGTGCCAGCAGTGAAGATGGAACAGGGGTACGGGCCGGGGAGCTGTTTTTT
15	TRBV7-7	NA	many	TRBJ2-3	CASSSSGRDTDTQYF	TGTGCTAGCAGCTCTTCAGGGCGGGACACAGATACGCAGTATTTT
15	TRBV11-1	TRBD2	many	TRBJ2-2	CASTVGGRNTGELFF	TGTGCCAGCACCGTCGGCGGGAGGAACACCGGGGAGCTGTTTTTT
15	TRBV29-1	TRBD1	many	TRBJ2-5	CSVTPGQGGSETQYF	TGCAGCGTCACCCCAGGACAGGGGGGTTCGGAGACCCAGTACTTC
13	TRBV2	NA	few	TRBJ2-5	CASRGTVQETQYF	TGTGCCAGCAGGGGGACGGTCCAAGAGACCCAGTACTTC
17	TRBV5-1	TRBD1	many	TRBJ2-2	CASSQMTGGGNTGELFF	TGCGCCAGCAGCCAAATGACAGGGGGCGGGAACACCGGGGAGCTGTTTTTT
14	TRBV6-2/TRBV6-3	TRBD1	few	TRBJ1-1	CASSYSGQRTEAFF	TGTGCCAGCAGTTACTCGGGACAGAGGACTGAAGCTTTCTTT
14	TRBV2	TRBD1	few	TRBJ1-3	CASSTGQGGNTIYF	TGTGCCAGCAGTACCGGACAGGGCGGAAACACCATATATTTT
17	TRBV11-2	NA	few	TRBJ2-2	CASSLDIILANTGELFF	TGTGCCAGCAGCTTAGATATTATTTTGGCAAACACCGGGGAGCTGTTTTTT
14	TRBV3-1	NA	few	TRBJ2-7	CASSRWDSSYEQYF	TGTGCCAGCAGCCGGTGGGACTCCTCCTACGAGCAGTACTTC
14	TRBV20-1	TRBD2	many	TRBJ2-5	CSARDAGGPETQYF	TGCAGTGCTAGAGATGCGGGAGGGCCAGAGACCCAGTACTTC
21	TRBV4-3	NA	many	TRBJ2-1	CASSQVLSSFVGPTAYNEQFF	TGCGCCAGCAGCCAAGTTCTCTCTTCTTTTGTAGGGCCTACTGCCTACAATGAGCAGTTCTTC
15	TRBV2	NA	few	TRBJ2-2	CASSEREANTGELFF	TGTGCCAGCAGTGAGAGGGAAGCGAACACCGGGGAGCTGTTTTTT
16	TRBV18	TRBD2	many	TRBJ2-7	CASSPDLAGGPNEQYF	TGTGCCAGCTCACCCGATTTAGCGGGAGGGCCAAACGAGCAGTACTTC
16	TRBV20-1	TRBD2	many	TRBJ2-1	CSAHPAGLAGYNEQFF	TGCAGTGCTCATCCGGCGGGACTAGCGGGGTATAATGAGCAGTTCTTC
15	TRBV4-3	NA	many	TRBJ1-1	CASSQDPSRDTEAFF	TGCGCCAGCAGCCAAGATCCCAGCAGGGATACTGAAGCTTTCTTT
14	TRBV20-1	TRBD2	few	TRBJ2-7	CSARRGLAYIEQYF	TGCAGTGCTAGGCGAGGACTAGCTTACATCGAGCAGTACTTC
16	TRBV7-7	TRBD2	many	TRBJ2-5	CASSWGTSGTQETQYF	TGTGCTAGCAGCTGGGGGACTAGCGGGACCCAAGAGACCCAGTACTTC